The clone carrying this T cell receptor beta chain was recorded once. TCRdb re-derived calls from the 5' RACE reads in MiXCR, one entry per CDR3 protein. This sample has 40,000 to 60,000 distinct CDR3 sequences, with roughly 14% found just once. The data were obtained in a study of T cells of healthy individuals. V lost 2 bases to trimming and J lost 3 bases; unmatched junction nucleotides: 7. Germline lookup yields CDR1 MNHEY and CDR2 SVGEGT. The CDR3 totals 15 residues. The genes are TRBV6-2 or TRBV6-3 and TRBJ2-7, with TRBD2 matching over 7 bases. This TCR derives from a human donor in good health. CDR3 nucleotides: TGTGCCAGCAGTTACATGAAACGGGGGGTCTACGAGCAGTACTTC. Protein product: CASSYMKRGVYEQYF.